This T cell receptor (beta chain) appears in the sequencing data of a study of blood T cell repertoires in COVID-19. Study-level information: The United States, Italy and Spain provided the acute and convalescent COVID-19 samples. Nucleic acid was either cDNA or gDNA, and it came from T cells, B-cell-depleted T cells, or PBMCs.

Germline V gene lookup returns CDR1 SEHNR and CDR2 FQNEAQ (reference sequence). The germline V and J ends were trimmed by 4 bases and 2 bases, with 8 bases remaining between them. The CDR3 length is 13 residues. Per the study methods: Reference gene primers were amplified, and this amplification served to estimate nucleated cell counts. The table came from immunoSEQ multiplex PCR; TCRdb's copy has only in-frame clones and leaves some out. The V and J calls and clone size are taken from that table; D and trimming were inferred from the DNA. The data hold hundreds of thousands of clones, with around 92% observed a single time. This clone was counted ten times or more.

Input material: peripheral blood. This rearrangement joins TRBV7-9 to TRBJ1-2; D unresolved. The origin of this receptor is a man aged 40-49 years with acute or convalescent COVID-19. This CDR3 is CASSSVGNYGYTF. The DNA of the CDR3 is TGTGCCAGCAGCTCGGTCGGGAACTATGGCTACACCTTC.